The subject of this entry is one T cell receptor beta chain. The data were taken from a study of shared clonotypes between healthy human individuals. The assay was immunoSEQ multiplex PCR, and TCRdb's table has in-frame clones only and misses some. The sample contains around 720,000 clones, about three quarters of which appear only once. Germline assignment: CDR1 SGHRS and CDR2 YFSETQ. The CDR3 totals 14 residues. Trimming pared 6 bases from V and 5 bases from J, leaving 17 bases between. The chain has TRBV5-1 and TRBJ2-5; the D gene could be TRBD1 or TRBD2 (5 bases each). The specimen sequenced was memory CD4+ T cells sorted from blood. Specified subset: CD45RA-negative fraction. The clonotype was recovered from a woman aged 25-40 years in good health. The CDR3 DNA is TGCGCCAGCACCCAGGACCGGGGCGGGGAGACCCAGTACTTC. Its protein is CASTQDRGGETQYF.